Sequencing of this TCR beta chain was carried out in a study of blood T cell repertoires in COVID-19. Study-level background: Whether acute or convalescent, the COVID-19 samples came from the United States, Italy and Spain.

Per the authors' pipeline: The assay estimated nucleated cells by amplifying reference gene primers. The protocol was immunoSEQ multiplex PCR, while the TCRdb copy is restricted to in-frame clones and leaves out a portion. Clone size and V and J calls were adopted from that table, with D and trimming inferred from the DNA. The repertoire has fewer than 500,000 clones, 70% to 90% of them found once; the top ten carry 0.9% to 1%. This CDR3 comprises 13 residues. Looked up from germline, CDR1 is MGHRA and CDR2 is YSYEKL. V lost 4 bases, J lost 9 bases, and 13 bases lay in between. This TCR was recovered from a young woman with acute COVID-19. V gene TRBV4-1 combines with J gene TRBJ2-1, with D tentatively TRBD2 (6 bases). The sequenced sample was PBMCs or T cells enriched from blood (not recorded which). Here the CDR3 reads CASSRDSGREQFF. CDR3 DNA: TGCGCCAGCAGCCGGGACTCCGGGCGTGAGCAGTTCTTC.